Detailed here is one T cell receptor (beta chain). Its antigen is still unknown. This CDR3 region has 14 residues. Germline loops: CDR1 LGHNA, CDR2 YNFKEQ. Trimming cost V 4 bases and J 8 bases, with 17 bases left between them. This specimen belongs to a study of T cells after yellow fever vaccination. About the study: In the case of low-cell-number fractions, SMART-Seq v4 Ultra Low Input was used for preparation. Whole-study results and caveats: In post-booster samples, most primary-vaccination clones reappeared (roughly 96% CD4, approximately 91% CD8). FACS-sorted repertoires could harbor abundant contaminating bulk-population clonotypes.

Conversion of TCR transcripts into cDNA relied on 5'RACE template switching, which added a universal primer site and UMIs. TCRdb reprocessed the 5' RACE reads with MiXCR, giving one entry per CDR3 protein. The repertoire holds 300,000 to 350,000 distinct CDR3 sequences, with about 10% as singletons. The source material was CD4+ T cells sorted from PBMCs, sampled 45 days after the yellow fever booster vaccination. The V call is TRBV4-2, the J call TRBJ1-2, with no clear D. The clonotype was recovered from a young man who received the YFV17D yellow fever vaccine. The CDR3 here is CASSPQGNSVGYTF. The CDR3 DNA is TGTGCCAGCAGCCCCCAAGGTAACTCCGTCGGCTACACCTTC.